The TCR beta chain described here comes from a study of post-analysis software for immune sequencing data (dated by TCRdb to about 2015). Concerning the study at large: Relapsing-remitting, secondary progressive and progressive-relapsing multiple sclerosis were recorded as disease courses, and subtype annotation was lacking for some patients. The patient repertoires were compared against fewer than twelve previously published healthy control repertoires obtained from donors aged roughly 6 to 28 years. A subset of samples was prepared in parallel using single-end sample barcoding, then pooled and co-amplified after Illumina adapter ligation. What the authors observed across the whole study: Direct clustering with F measure revealed strong co-clustering of samples prepared in the same batch, which led to a batch-effect correction. The control group was slightly older than the multiple sclerosis patient group. Significantly higher frequencies in patients than in controls were found for five or six TRBV segments, including TRBV5-6, TRBV5-1 and TRBV20-1. Multiple sclerosis patients had significantly lower normalized Chao1 diversity than controls, a result that suggests substantial peripheral T-cell clonal expansion.

To demonstrate the VDJtools post-analysis software, TCR beta repertoires were profiled from the peripheral blood of 13 young patients with multiple sclerosis. Multiple sclerosis patients were children and adolescents aged about 6 to 16 years. A note on this clonotype: The antigen this receptor binds is unknown. Base-call qualities are not available, and no considerably larger clone is one nucleotide away.

The CDR3 has 13 amino acids, counting the end cysteine and phenylalanine. Just the 39-base CDR3 DNA is kept, in frame starting at base 1. The germline V gene gives CDR1 as ENHRY and CDR2 as SYGVKD. The trim is 8 bases for V and 0 bases for J, with a gap of 10 bases between the germline ends. Library creation used PCR. Sequencing was carried out with an Illumina HiSeq 2500. To reduce PCR and sequencing biases, unique molecular identifiers were incorporated into the TCR beta cDNA libraries. Every 1 to 10 million input T cells yielded roughly 500,000 cDNA molecules, meaning each molecule approximated one T cell. The patient libraries were prepared and sequenced with the same protocol used for the earlier healthy control dataset. Within a given batch, samples were prepared together, multiplexed and sequenced on the same HiSeq lane. As for the authors' bioinformatics: MIGEC handled the raw barcoded reads, throwing out single-read molecular identifier groups before consensus assembly and CDR3 extraction. Clonotype tables were post-analysed with VDJtools, normalizing diversity by down-sampling all datasets to the smallest sample size. In repertoire overlap clustering, CDR3 amino acid sequences, but not nucleotide sequences, were matched to correct batch-related cross-sample contamination. TCRdb redid the processing of the public reads, applying fastp at Q25 and MiXCR, and retained in-frame beta chains. CDR3 protein duplicates are merged, each entry listing the most common genes and DNA. Here the V and J calls rest on TCRdb's processing, not on the authors' analysis. The sample table contains fewer than 600,000 distinct CDR3 sequences; only one count was recorded for over 35% of them. Roughly 12% of the sample lies in the top ten.

The receptor comes from a girl between 10 and 17 years old with multiple sclerosis. The chain was built from TRBV10-3 and TRBJ1-1; a confident D gene designation cannot be given. What was sequenced was blood. The CDR3 has the sequence CAISGTMNTEAFF. In nucleotides, the sequence is TGTGCCATCTCAGGAACAATGAACACTGAAGCTTTCTTT.